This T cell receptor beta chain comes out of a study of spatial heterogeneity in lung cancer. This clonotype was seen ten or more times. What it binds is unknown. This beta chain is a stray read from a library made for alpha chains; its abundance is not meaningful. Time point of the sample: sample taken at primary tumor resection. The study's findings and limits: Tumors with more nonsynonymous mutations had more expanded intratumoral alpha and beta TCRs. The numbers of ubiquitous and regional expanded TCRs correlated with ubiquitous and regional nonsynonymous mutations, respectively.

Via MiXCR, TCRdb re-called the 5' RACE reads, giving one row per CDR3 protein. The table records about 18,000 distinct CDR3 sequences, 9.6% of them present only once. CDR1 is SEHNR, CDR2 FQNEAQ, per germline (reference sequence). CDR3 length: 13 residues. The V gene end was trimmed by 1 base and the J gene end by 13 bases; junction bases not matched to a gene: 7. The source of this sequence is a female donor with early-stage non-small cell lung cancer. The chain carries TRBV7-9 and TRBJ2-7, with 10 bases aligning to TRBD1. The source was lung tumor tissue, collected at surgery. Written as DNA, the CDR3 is TGTGCCAGCAGCTTAGTGGGGACAGGGGAGAAATACTTC. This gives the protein CASSLVGTGEKYF. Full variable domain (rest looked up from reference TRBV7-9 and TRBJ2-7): DTGVSQNPRHKITKRGQNVTFRCDPISEHNRLYWYRQTLGQGPEFLTYFQNEAQLEKSRLLSDRFSAERPKGSFSTLEIQRTEQGDSAMYLCASSLVGTGEKYFGPGTRLTVT.